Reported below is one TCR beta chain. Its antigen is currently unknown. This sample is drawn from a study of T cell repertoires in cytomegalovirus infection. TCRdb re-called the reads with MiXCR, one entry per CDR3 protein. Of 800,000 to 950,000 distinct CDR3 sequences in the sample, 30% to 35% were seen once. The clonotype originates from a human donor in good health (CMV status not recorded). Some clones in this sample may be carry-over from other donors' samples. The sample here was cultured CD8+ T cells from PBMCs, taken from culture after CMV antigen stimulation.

The CDR3 loop reads CASSASGRHEQFF. DNA for the CDR3: TGTGCCAGCAGTGCCTCCGGGCGTCATGAGCAGTTCTTC. J is TRBJ2-1 and V is TRBV6-1; D is ambiguous. The CDR3 covers 13 residues. Germline V gives CDR1 MNHNS, CDR2 SASEGT. Trimming removed 4 bases at V and 8 bases at J, with 12 bases between.